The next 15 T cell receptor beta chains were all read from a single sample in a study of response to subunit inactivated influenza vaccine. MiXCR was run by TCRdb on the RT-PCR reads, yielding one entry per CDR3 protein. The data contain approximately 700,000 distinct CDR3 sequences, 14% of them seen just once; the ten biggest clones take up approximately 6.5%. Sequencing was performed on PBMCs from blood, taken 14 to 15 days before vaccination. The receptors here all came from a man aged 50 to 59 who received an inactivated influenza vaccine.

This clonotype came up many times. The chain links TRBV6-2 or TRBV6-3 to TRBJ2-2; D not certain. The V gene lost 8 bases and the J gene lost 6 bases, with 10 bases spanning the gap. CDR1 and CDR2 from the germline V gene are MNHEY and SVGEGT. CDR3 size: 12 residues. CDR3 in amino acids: CASRPYSGELFF. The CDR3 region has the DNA TGTGCCAGCCGCCCGTACTCCGGGGAGCTGTTTTTT.

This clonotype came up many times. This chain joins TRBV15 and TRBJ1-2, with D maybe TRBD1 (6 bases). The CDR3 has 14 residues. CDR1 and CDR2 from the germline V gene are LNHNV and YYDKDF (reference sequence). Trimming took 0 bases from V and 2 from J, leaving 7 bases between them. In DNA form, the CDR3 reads TGTGCCACCAGCAGAGATCAGGGGAACTATGGCTACACCTTC. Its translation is CATSRDQGNYGYTF.

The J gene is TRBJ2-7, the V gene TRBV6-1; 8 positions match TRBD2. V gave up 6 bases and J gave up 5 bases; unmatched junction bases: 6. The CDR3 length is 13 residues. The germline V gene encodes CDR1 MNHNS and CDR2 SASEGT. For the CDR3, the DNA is TGTGCCAGCAGCCGCGGGGGGCTTGACGAGCAGTACTTC. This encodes CASSRGGLDEQYF.

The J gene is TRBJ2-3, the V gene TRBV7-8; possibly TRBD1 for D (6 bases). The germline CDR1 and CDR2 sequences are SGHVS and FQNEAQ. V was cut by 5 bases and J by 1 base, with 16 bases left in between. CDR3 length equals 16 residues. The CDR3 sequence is CASSPRQVVGTDTQYF. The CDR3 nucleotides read TGTGCCAGCAGCCCTAGACAGGTGGTGGGCACAGATACGCAGTATTTT.

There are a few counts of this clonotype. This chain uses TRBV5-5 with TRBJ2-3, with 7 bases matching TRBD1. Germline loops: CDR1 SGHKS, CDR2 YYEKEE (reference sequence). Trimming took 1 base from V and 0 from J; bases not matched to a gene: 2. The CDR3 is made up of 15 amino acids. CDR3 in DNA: TGTGCCAGCAGCTTGTCGACAGGGAGCACAGATACGCAGTATTTT. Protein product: CASSLSTGSTDTQYF.

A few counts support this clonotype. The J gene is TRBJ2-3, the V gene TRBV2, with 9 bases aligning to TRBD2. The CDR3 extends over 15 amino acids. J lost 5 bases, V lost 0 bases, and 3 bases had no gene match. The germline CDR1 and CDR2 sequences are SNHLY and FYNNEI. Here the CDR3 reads CASSEASGGVDTQYF. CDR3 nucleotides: TGTGCCAGCAGTGAAGCTAGCGGGGGTGTAGATACGCAGTATTTT.

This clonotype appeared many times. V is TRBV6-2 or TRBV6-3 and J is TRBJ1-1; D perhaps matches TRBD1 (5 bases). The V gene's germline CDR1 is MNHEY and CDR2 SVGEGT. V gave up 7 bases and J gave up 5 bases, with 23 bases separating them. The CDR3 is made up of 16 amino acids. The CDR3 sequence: CASTPRGGIRLTEAFF. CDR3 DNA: TGTGCCAGCACCCCTCGTGGGGGGATTCGTTTGACTGAAGCTTTCTTT.

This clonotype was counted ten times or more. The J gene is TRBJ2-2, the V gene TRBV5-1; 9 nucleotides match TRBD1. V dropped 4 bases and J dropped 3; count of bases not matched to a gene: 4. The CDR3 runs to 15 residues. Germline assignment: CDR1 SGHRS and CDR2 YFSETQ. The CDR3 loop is CASSPRTGDTGELFF. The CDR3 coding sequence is TGCGCCAGCAGCCCGAGGACAGGGGACACCGGGGAGCTGTTTTTT. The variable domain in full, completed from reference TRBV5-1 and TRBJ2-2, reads KAGVTQTPRYLIKTRGQQVTLSCSPISGHRSVSWYQQTPGQGLQFLFEYFSETQRNKGNFPGRFSGRQFSNSRSEMNVSTLELGDSALYLCASSPRTGDTGELFFGEGSRLTVL.

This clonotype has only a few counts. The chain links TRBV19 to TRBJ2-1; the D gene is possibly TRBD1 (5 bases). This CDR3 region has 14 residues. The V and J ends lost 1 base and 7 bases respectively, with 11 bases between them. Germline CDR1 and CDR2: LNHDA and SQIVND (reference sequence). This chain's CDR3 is CASSIGRGTNEQFF. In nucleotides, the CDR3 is TGTGCCAGTAGTATAGGTAGGGGTACTAATGAGCAGTTCTTC.

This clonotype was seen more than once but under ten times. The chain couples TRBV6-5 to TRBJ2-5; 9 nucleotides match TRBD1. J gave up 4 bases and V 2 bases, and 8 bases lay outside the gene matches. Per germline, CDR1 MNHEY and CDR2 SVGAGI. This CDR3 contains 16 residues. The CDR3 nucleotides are TGTGCCAGCAGTTACAGAATGACAGGGGGTGGAGAGACCCAGTACTTC. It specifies CASSYRMTGGGETQYF.

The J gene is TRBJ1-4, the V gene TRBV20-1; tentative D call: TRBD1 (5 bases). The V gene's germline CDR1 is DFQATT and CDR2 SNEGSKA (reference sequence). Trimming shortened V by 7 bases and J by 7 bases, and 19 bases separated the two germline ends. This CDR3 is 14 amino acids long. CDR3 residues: CSVPTRGGGEKLFF. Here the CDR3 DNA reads TGCAGTGTCCCGACCCGGGGGGGAGGTGAAAAACTGTTTTTT.

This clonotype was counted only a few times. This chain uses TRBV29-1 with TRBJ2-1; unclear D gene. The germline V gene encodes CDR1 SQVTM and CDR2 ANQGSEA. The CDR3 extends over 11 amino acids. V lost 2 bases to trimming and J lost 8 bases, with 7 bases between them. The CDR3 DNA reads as TGCAGCGTTGAACTATTCTATGAGCAGTTCTTC. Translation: CSVELFYEQFF.

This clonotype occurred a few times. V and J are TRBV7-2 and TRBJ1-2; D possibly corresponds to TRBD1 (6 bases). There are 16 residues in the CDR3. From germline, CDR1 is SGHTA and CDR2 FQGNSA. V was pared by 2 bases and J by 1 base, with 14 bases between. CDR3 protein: CASSLIRTEFNYGYTF. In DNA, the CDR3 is TGTGCCAGCAGCTTAATTAGGACAGAATTTAACTATGGCTACACCTTC.

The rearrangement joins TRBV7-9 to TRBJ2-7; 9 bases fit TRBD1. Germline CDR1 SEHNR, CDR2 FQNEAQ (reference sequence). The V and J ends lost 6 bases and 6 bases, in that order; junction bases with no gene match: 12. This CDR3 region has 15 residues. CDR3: CASRPPPDRGGEQYF. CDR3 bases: TGTGCCAGCAGACCGCCCCCGGACAGGGGTGGCGAGCAGTACTTC.

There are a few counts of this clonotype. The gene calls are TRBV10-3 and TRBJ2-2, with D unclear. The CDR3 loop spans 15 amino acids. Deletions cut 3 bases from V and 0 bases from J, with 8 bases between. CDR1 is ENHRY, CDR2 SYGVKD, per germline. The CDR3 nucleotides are TGTGCCATCAGTGATTGGGCAACGAACACCGGGGAGCTGTTTTTT. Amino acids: CAISDWATNTGELFF.